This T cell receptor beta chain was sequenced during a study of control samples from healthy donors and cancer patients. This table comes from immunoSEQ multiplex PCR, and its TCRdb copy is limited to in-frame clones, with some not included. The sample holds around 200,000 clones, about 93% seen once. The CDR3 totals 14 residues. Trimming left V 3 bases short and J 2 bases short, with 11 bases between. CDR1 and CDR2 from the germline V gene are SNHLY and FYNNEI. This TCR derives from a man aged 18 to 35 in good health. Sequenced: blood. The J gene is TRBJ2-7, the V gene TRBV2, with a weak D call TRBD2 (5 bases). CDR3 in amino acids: CASSDRRQTYEQYF. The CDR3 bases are TGTGCCAGCAGTGACAGGAGGCAAACCTACGAGCAGTACTTC.